The clone carrying this TCR beta chain was found a few times. The data originate from a study of shared T cell receptors in the human thymus. Trimming cost V 4 bases and J 1 base; bases outside gene matches: 8. In germline, CDR1 is KGHSY, CDR2 FQNENV. The CDR3 spans 17 residues. Profiled with immunoSEQ multiplex PCR; TCRdb holds only in-frame clones, not every one. The sample consists of hundreds of thousands of clones, roughly 74% of them appearing once. The sample was also reused in another study, on human thymus T cells. That work contributes: Seemingly biased V and J gene usage marked thymic and blood repertoires.

Sequenced sample: thymocytes. This TCR derives from a boy in the first two years of life with a congenital heart defect. The V call is TRBV16, the J call TRBJ2-1; 9 nucleotides agree with TRBD2. The CDR3 protein is CASSLPWSGRSYNEQFF. The CDR3 DNA sequence: TGTGCCAGCAGCCTCCCGTGGAGCGGGAGGTCCTACAATGAGCAGTTCTTC.